The source of this T cell receptor (beta chain) is a study of T cells after yellow fever vaccination. TCRdb recomputed calls from the 5' RACE reads with MiXCR, one row per CDR3 protein. The repertoire holds around 340,000 distinct CDR3 sequences, with 8.7% as singletons. This clonotype has more than one count but fewer than ten. The TCR sequence derives from a man aged 18 to 29 who received the YFV17D yellow fever vaccine. This specimen was PBMCs, taken on the day of the first yellow fever vaccination.

The CDR3 sequence is CASSQETGLETQYF. CDR3 DNA: TGTGCCAGCAGCCAAGAGACAGGCTTAGAGACCCAGTACTTC. This rearrangement joins TRBV4-2 to TRBJ2-5; perhaps TRBD1 as D (6 bases). This CDR3 has 14 amino acids. Looked up from germline, CDR1 is LGHNA and CDR2 is YNFKEQ. V was clipped by 0 bases and J by 4 bases, with 9 bases between them.